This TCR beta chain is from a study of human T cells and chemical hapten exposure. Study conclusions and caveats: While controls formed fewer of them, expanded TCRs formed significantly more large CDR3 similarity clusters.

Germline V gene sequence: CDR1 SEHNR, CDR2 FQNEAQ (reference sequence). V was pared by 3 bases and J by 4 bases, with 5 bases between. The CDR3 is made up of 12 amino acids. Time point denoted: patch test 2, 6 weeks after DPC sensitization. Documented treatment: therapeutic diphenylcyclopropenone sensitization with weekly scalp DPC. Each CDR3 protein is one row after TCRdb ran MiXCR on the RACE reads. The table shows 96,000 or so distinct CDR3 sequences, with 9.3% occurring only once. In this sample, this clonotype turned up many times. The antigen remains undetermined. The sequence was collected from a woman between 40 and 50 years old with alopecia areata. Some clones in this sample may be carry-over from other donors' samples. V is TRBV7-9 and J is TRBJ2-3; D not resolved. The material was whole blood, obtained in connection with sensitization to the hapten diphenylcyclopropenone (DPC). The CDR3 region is CASSFISDTQYF. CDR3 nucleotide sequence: TGTGCCAGCAGCTTTATATCAGATACGCAGTATTTT.